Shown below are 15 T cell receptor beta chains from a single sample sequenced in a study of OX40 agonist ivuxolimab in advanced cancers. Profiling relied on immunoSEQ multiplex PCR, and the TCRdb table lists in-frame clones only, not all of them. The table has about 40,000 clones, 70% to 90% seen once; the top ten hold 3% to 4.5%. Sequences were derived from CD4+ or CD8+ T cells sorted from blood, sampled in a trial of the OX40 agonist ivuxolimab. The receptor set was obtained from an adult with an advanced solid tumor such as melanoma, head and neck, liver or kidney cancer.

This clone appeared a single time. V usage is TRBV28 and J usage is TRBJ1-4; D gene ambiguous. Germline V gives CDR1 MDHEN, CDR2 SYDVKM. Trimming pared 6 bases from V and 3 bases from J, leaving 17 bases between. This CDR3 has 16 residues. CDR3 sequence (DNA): TGTGCCAGCAGCCCTGCCCCCGGGATCTCTAATGAAAAACTGTTTTTT. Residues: CASSPAPGISNEKLFF.

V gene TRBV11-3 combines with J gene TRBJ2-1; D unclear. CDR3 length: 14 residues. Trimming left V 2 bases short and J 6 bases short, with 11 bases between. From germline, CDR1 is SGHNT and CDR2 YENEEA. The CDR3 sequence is CASSLRLPFNEQFF. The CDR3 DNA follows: TGTGCCAGCAGCTTAAGACTCCCCTTCAATGAGCAGTTCTTC.

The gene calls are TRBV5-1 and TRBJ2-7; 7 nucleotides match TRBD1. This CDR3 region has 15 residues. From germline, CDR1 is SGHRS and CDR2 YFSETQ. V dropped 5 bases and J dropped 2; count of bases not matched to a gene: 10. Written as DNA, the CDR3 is TGCGCCAGCAGGGACAGGTCCCCACTTACCTACGAGCAGTACTTC. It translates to CASRDRSPLTYEQYF.

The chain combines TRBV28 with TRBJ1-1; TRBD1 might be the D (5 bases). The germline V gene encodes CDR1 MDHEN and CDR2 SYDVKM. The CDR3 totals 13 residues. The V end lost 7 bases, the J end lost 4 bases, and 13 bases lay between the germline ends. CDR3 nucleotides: TGTGCCAGCACCTCAGAGGGACTCACTGAAGCTTTCTTT. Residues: CASTSEGLTEAFF.

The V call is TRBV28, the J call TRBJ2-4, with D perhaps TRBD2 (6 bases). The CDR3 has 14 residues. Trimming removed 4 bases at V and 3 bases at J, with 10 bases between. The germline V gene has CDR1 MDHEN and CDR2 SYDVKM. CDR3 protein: CASSSREFKNIQYF. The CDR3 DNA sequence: TGTGCCAGCAGTTCACGGGAGTTCAAAAACATTCAGTACTTC.

The CDR3 sequence: CASLMWYQETQYF. CDR3 nucleotide sequence: TGTGCCAGCCTGATGTGGTACCAAGAGACCCAGTACTTC. The chain links TRBV6-5 to TRBJ2-5; no clear D gene. Deletions cut 8 bases from V and 0 bases from J, with 10 bases between. Germline V CDR1 and CDR2: MNHEY, SVGAGI. This CDR3 has 13 amino acids.

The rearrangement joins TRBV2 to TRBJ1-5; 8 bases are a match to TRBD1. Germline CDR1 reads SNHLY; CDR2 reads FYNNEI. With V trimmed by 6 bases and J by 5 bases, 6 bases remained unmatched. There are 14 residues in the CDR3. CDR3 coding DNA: TGTGCCAGCAGAGGGACAGGCTACGATCAGCCCCAGCATTTT. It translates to CASRGTGYDQPQHF.

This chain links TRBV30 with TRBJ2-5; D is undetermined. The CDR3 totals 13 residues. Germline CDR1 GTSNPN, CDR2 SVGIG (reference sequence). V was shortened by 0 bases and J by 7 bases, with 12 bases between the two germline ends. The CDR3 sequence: CAWSVYGEGTQYF. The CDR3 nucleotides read TGTGCCTGGAGTGTATATGGGGAAGGGACCCAGTACTTC.

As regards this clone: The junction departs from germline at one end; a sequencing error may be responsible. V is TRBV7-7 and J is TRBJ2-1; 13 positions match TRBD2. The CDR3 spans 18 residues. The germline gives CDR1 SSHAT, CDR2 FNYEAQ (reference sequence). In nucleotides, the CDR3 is TGTGCTAGCAGCTTAGTCGGGACTAGCGGGATATACTACAATGAGCAGTTCTTC. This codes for CASSLVGTSGIYYNEQFF.

CDR3 protein: CASSLSQGLSSGNTIYF. The CDR3 DNA follows: TGTGCCAGCAGCTTATCACAGGGACTCAGCTCTGGAAACACCATATATTTT. The J gene is TRBJ1-3, the V gene TRBV7-8; weak D call: TRBD1 (6 bases). CDR1 and CDR2 from the germline V gene are SGHVS and FQNEAQ. V lost 2 bases and J 0 bases, leaving 14 bases between the germline ends. This CDR3 is built from 17 residues.

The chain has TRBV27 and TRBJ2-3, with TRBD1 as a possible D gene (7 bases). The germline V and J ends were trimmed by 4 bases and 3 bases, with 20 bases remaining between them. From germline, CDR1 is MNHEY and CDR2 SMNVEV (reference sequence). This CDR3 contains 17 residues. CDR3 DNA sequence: TGTGCCAGCAGTTACGTAAGGGGGCGCGGAGGGACAGATACGCAGTATTTT. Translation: CASSYVRGRGGTDTQYF.

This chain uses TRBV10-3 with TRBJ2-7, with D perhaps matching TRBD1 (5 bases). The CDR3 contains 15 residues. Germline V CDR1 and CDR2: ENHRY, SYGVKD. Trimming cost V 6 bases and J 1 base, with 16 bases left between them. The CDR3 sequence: CAISDTQGTSYEQYF. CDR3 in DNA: TGTGCCATCAGCGATACTCAGGGTACGTCCTACGAGCAGTACTTC.

CDR3 region: CASSPPTSYNEQFF. The CDR3 DNA reads TGTGCCAGCAGTCCCCCGACCTCCTACAATGAGCAGTTCTTC. This chain connects TRBV27 to TRBJ2-1, with D uncertain. Per the germline V gene, CDR1 is MNHEY and CDR2 is SMNVEV (reference sequence). The CDR3 contains 14 residues. The ends were cut back, 5 bases at V and 0 bases at J, with 8 bases in the middle.

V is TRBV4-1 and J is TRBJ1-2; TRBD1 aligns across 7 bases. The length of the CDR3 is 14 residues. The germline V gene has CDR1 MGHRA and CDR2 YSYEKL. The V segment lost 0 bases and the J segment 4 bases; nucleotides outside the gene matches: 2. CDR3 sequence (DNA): TGCGCCAGCAGCCAAGAGGGGGACAGCTATGGCTACACCTTC. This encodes CASSQEGDSYGYTF.

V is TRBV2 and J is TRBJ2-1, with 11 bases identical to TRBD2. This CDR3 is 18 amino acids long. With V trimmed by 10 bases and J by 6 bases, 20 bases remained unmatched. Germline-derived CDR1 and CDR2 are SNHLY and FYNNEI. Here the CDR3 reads CATGSGLAASSRRNEQFF. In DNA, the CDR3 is TGTGCCACCGGCTCGGGACTAGCGGCATCCTCTCGTCGCAATGAGCAGTTCTTC.